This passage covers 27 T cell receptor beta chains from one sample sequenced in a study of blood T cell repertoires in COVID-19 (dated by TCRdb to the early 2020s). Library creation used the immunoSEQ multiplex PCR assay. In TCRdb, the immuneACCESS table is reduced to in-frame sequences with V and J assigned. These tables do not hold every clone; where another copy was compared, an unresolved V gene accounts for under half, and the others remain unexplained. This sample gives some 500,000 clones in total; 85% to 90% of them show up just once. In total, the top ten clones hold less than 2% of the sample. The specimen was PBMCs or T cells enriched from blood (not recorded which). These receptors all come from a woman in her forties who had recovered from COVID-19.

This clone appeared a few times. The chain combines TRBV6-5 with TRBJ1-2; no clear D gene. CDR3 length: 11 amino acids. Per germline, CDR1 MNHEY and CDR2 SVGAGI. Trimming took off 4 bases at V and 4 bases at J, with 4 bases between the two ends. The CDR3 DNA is TGTGCCAGCAGTTCAGTCTATGGCTACACCTTC. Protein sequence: CASSSVYGYTF.

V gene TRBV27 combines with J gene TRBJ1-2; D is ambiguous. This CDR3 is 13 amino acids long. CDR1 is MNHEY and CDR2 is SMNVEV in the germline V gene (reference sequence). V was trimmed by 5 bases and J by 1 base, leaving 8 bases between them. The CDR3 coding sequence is TGTGCCAGCAGTATCAACAGTAACTATGGCTACACCTTC. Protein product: CASSINSNYGYTF.

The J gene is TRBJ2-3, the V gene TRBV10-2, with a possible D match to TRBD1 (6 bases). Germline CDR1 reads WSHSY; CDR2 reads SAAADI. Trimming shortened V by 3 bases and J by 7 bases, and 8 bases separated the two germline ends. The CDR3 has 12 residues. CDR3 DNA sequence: TGCGCCAGCAGTGATCAGGGGTATACGCAGTATTTT. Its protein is CASSDQGYTQYF.

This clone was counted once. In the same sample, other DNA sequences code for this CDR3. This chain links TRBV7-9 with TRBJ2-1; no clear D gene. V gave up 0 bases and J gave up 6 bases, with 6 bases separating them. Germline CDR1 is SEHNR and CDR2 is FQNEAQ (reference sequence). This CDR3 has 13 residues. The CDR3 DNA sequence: TGTGCCAGCAGCTTAGCGCTATCCAATGAGCAGTTCTTC. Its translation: CASSLALSNEQFF.

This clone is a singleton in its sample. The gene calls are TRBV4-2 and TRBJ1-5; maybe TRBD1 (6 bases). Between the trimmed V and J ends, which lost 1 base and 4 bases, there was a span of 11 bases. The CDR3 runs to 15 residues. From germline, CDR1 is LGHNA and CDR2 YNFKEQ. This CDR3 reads CASSQVKRGNQPQHF. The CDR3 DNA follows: TGTGCCAGCAGCCAAGTGAAGAGGGGGAATCAGCCCCAGCATTTT.

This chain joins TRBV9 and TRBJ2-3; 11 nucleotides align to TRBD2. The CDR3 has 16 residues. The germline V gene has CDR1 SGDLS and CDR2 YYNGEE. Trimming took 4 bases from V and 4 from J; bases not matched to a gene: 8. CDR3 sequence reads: CASSTELAGESDTQYF. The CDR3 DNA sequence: TGTGCCAGCAGCACAGAACTAGCGGGAGAATCAGATACGCAGTATTTT.

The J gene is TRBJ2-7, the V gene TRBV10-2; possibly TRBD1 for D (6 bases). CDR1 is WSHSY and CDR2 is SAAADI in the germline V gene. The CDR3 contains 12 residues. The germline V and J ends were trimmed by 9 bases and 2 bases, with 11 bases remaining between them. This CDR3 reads CASSDRPYEQYF. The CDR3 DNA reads TGCGCCAGTTCGGACAGACCCTACGAGCAGTACTTC.

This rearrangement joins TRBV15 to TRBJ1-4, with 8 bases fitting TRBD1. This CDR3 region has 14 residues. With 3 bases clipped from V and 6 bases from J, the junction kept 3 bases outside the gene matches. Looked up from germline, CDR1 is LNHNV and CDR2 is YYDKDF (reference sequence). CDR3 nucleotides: TGTGCCACCAGCAGTCTACAGGGGGATGAAAAACTGTTTTTT. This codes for CATSSLQGDEKLFF.

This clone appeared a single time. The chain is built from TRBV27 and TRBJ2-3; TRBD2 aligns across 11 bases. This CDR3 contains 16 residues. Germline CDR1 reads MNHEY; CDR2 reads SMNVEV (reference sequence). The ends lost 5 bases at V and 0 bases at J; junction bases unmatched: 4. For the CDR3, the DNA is TGTGCCAGCAGTCTGAGACTAGCGGGGAGCACAGATACGCAGTATTTT. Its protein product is CASSLRLAGSTDTQYF.

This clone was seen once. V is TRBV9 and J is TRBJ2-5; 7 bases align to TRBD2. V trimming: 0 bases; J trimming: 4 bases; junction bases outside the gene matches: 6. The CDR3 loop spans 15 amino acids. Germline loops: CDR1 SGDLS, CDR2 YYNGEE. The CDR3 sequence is CASSVAAGEGETQYF. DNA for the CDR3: TGTGCCAGCAGCGTAGCGGCGGGAGAAGGAGAGACCCAGTACTTC. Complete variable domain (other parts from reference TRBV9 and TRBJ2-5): DSGVTQTPKHLITATGQRVTLRCSPRSGDLSVYWYQQSLDQGLQFLIQYYNGEERAKGNILERFSAQQFPDLHSELNLSSLELGDSALYFCASSVAAGEGETQYFGPGTRLLVL.

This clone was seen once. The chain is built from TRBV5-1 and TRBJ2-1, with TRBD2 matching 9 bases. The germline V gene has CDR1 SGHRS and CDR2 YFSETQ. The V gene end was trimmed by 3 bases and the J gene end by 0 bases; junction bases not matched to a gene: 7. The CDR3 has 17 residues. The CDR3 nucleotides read TGCGCCAGCAGCTGGGATGCTAGCGGGGCCTCCTACAATGAGCAGTTCTTC. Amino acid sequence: CASSWDASGASYNEQFF.

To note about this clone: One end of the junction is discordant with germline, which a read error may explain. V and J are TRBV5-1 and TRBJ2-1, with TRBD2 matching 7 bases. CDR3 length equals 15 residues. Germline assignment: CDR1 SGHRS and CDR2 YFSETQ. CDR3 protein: CASRLAPLAFDEQFF. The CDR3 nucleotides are TGCGCCAGCAGGTTGGCCCCACTAGCGTTCGATGAGCAGTTCTTC.

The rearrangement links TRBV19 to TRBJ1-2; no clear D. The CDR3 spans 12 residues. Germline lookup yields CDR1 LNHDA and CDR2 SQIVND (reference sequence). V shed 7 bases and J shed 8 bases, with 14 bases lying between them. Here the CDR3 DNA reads TGTGCCAGTACCACAGCCCCTCTGGGCTACACCTTC. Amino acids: CASTTAPLGYTF.

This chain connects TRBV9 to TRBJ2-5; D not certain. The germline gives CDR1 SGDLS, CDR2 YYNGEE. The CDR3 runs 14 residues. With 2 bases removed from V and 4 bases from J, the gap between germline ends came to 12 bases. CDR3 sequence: CASSVAAGGETQYF. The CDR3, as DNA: TGTGCCAGCAGCGTCGCGGCCGGTGGAGAGACCCAGTACTTC.

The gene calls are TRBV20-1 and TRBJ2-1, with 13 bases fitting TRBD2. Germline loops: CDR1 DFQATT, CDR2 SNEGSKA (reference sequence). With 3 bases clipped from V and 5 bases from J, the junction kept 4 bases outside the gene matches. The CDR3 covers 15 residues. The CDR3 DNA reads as TGCAGTGCTAGTTGGACTAGCGGGGGACACAATGAGCAGTTCTTC. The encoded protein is CSASWTSGGHNEQFF.

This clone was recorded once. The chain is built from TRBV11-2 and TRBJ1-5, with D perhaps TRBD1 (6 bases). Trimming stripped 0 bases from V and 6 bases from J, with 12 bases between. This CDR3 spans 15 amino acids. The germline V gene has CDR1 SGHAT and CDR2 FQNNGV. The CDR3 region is CASSLDRGGVQPQHF. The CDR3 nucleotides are TGTGCCAGCAGCTTAGACAGGGGAGGGGTTCAGCCCCAGCATTTT.

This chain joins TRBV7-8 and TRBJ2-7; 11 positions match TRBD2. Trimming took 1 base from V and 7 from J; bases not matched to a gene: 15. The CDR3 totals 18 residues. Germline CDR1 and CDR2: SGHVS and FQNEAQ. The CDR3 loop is CASSLVALAGVGPREQYF. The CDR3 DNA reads TGTGCCAGCAGCTTAGTAGCACTAGCGGGAGTGGGGCCGAGGGAGCAGTACTTC.

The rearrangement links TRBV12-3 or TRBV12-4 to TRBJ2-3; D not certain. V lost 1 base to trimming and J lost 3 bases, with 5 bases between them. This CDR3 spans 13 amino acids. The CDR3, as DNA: TGTGCCAGCAGTTTAGGACTTACAGATACGCAGTATTTT. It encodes CASSLGLTDTQYF.

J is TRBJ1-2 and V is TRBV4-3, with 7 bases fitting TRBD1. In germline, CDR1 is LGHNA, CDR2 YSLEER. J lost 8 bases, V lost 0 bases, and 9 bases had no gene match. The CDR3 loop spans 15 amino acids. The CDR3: CASSQDVQGGFGYTF. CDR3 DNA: TGCGCCAGCAGCCAAGACGTGCAGGGGGGTTTCGGCTACACCTTC.

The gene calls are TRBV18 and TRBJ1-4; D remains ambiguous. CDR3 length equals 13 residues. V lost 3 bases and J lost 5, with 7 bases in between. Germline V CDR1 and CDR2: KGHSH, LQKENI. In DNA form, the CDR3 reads TGTGCCAGCTCACCGGGCGCAAATGAAAAACTGTTTTTT. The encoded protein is CASSPGANEKLFF.

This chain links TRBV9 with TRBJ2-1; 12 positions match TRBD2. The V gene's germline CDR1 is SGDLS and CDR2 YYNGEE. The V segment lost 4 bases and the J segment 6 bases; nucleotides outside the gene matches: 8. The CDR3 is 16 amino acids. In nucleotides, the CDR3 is TGTGCCAGCAGCTCCCAGACTAGCGGGAGACTCAATGAGCAGTTCTTC. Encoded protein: CASSSQTSGRLNEQFF.

CDR3 bases: TGCGCCAGCAGCCCTACATGGGGGCACACAGATACGCAGTATTTT. It encodes CASSPTWGHTDTQYF. The chain links TRBV4-3 to TRBJ2-3, with D maybe TRBD1 (6 bases). The V gene lost 4 bases and the J gene lost 2 bases, with 13 bases spanning the gap. CDR1 is LGHNA and CDR2 is YSLEER in the germline V gene. This CDR3 contains 15 residues.

DNA of the CDR3: TGTGCCAGCAGCTCCGTTGCCGGGAGCTACAATGAGCAGTTCTTC. This sequence encodes CASSSVAGSYNEQFF. The chain is built from TRBV7-2 and TRBJ2-1; D might be TRBD2 (6 bases). V was trimmed by 4 bases and J by 3 bases, leaving 13 bases between them. CDR1 and CDR2 (germline): SGHTA, FQGNSA. CDR3 size: 15 residues.

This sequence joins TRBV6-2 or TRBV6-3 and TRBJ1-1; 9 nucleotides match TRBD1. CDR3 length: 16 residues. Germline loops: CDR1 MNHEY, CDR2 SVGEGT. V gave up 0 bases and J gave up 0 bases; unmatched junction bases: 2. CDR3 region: CASSYSRDRVNTEAFF. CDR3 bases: TGTGCCAGCAGTTACTCCCGGGACAGGGTGAACACTGAAGCTTTCTTT.

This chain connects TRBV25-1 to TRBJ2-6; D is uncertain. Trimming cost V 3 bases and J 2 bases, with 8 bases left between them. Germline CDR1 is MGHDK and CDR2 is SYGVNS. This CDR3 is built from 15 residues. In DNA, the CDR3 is TGTGCCAGCAGTGATGGCTCTCCTGGGGCCAACGTCCTGACTTTC. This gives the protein CASSDGSPGANVLTF. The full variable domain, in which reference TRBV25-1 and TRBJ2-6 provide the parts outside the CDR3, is EADIYQTPRYLVIGTGKKITLECSQTMGHDKMYWYQQDPGMELHLIHYSYGVNSTEKGDLSSESTVSRIRTEHFPLTLESARPSHTSQYLCASSDGSPGANVLTFGAGSRLTVL.

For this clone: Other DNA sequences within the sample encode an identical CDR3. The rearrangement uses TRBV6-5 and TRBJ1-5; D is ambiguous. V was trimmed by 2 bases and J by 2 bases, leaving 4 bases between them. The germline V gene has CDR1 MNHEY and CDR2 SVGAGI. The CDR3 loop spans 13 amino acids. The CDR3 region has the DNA TGTGCCAGCAGTTACGAGGGCAATCAGCCCCAGCATTTT. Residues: CASSYEGNQPQHF.

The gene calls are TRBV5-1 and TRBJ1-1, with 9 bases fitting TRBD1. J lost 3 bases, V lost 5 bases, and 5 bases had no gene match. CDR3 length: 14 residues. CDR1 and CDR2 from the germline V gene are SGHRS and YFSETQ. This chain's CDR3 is CASSLQGAYTEAFF. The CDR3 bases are TGCGCCAGCAGTCTACAGGGGGCATACACTGAAGCTTTCTTT.